This T cell receptor (beta chain) was obtained from a study of neurological immune-mediated disorders. Overall study results and limits: There was no clinical or MRI feature that showed an association with the multiple sclerosis repertoire cluster.

At least ten counts were recorded for this clonotype. Antigen specificity is unknown. The cDNA was generated by 5'RACE with 10-nucleotide random UMIs. TCRdb processed the 5' RACE reads anew with MiXCR; each CDR3 protein has one entry. The sample shows roughly 75,000 distinct CDR3 sequences, around 2.6% of them seen only once. This CDR3 region has 12 residues. The J segment lost 12 bases and the V segment lost 6 bases, leaving 7 bases of the junction unmatched. Germline values: CDR1 MNHEY, CDR2 SVGEGT. The receptor was derived from a woman in her 30s with multiple sclerosis. Sequencing was performed on PBMCs. The V gene is TRBV6-2 or TRBV6-3, the J gene TRBJ2-1; 8 bases match TRBD2. Written as DNA, the CDR3 is TGTGCCAGCAGATTTACTAGCGGCAGGCAGTTCTTC. It yields the protein CASRFTSGRQFF.